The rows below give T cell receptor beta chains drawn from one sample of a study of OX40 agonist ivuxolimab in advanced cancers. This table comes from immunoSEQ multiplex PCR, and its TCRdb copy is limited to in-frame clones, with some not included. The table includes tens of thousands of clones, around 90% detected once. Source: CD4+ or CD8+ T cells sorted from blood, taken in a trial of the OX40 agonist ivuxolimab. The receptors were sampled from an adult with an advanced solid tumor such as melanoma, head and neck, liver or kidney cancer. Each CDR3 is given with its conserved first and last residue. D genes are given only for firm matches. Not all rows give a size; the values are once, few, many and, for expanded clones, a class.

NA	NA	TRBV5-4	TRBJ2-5	TGTGCCAGCAGCTTGGAGGGGGGGCGACCGGAGACCCAGTACTTC	CASSLEGGRPETQYF
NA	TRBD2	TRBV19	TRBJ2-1	TGTGCCAGTAGGCCTCGGACTAGCGCCTACAATGAGCAGTTCTTC	CASRPRTSAYNEQFF
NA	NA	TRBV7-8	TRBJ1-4	TGTGCCAGCAGCTTGAGGTCCAGAGAAGCTGAAAAACTGTTTTTT	CASSLRSREAEKLFF
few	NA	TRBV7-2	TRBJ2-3	TGTGCCAGCAGCTTAGAGGGGCTAGCGACAGATACGCAGTATTTT	CASSLEGLATDTQYF
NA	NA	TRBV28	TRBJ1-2	TGTGCCAGCAGTTTCCAGGGGTATGGCTACACCTTC	CASSFQGYGYTF
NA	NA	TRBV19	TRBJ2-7	TGTGCCAGTAGTATCCGCCCTGGGGGGTCCTACGAGCAGTACTTC	CASSIRPGGSYEQYF
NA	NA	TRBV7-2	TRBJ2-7	TGTGCCAGCAGCTCACAAGCGGACTCTTACGAGCAGTACTTC	CASSSQADSYEQYF
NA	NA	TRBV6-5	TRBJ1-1	TGTGCCAGCAGTGCCTACCTGAACACTGAAGCTTTCTTT	CASSAYLNTEAFF
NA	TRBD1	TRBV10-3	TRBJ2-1	TGTGCCATCAGTGAGGAAAGACAGGGGGGTGGGCAGTTCTTC	CAISEERQGGGQFF
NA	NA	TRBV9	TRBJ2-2	TGTGCCAGCAATTTTCAGGGGACGGCCGGGGAGCTGTTTTTT	CASNFQGTAGELFF
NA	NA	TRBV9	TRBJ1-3	TGTGCCAGCAGCGTGTCCGGGACACCGCCCCACGACACCATATATTTT	CASSVSGTPPHDTIYF
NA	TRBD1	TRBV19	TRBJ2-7	TGTGCCAGTAGTGAACAGACAGGGTTCCCATCCTACGAGCAGTACTTC	CASSEQTGFPSYEQYF
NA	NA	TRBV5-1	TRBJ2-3	TGCGCCAGCAGCCTTGCAGCGGACGGGACAGATACGCAGTATTTT	CASSLAADGTDTQYF
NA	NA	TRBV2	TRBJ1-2	TGTGCCAGCAGTGTGAACTATGGCTACACCTTC	CASSVNYGYTF
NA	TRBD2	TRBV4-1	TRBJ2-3	TGCGCCAGCAGCCAAAACCTTCTAGCGGCAACCACAGATACGCAGTATTTT	CASSQNLLAATTDTQYF
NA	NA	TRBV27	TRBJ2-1	TGTGCCAGCAGTCCCCGCCCCAATGAGCAGTTCTTC	CASSPRPNEQFF
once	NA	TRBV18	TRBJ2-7	TGTGCCAGCTCACCACCGACCTACGAGCAGTACTTC	CASSPPTYEQYF
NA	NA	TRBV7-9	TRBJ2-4	TGTGCCGGACAAGTCGGGCTTGGCATTCAGTACTTC	CAGQVGLGIQYF
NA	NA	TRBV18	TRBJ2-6	TGTGCCAGCTCACCACTGGGACACACCTCTGGGGCCAACGTCCTGACTTTC	CASSPLGHTSGANVLTF
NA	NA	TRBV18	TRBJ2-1	TGTGCCAGCTCACCACCGGCGGGGTGGTCGGGTGAGCAGTTCTTC	CASSPPAGWSGEQFF
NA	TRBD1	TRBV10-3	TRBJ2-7	TGTGCCATCGCTAGGGACAGGGGGACCACCGAGCAGTACTTC	CAIARDRGTTEQYF
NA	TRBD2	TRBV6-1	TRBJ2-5	TGTGCCAGGGGGGGGATCGGGGAGACCCAGTACTTC	CARGGIGETQYF
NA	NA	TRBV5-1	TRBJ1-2	TGCGCCAGCAGCCCCCAGACGGGCAGCTATGGCTACACCTTC	CASSPQTGSYGYTF
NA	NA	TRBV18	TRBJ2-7	TGTGCCAGCTCACCCCTCCCGTTGACTAACCCGGGGGAGCAGTACTTC	CASSPLPLTNPGEQYF
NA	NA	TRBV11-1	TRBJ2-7	TGTGCCAGCAGCTTAGCGCTCGGGACCTACTACGAGCAGTACTTC	CASSLALGTYYEQYF
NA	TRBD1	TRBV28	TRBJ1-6	TGTGCCAGCGGACAGGGGGATAATTCACCCCTCCACTTT	CASGQGDNSPLHF
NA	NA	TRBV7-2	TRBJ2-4	TGTGCCAGCAGCTTAGCATTGGGTTTAACCAAAAACATTCAGTACTTC	CASSLALGLTKNIQYF
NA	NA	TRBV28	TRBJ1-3	TGTGCCAGCAGTTTAAGAGGAAACACCATATATTTT	CASSLRGNTIYF
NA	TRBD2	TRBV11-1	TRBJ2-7	TGTGCCAGCAGCCCGGGACTAGCGGGGGTCGATAGCTCCTACGAGCAGTACTTC	CASSPGLAGVDSSYEQYF
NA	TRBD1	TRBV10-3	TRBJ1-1	TGTGCCACCGACAGGGGGGGGAACACTGAAGCTTTCTTT	CATDRGGNTEAFF
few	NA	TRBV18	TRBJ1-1	TGTGCCTCAAAAGAAGGGGGAGACACTGAAGCTTTCTTT	CASKEGGDTEAFF
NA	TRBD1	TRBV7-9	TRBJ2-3	TGTGCCAGCAGCTTAGGTGGACAGGGGGGAGATACGCAGTATTTT	CASSLGGQGGDTQYF
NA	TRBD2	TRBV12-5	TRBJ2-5	TGTGCTAGTGGTTTGGGCCGGGACTCCGGGGGGGAGACCCAGTACTTC	CASGLGRDSGGETQYF
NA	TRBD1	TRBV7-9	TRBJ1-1	TGTGCCAGCAGCCTGGACAGGGGGCTTTCTAATACTGAAGCTTTCTTT	CASSLDRGLSNTEAFF
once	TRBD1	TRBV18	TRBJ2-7	TGTGCCAGCTCACCATCTACAGGGGACGAGCAGTACTTC	CASSPSTGDEQYF
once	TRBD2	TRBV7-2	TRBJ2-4	TGTGCCAGCAGCTTGCGGGAGGGAAAAAACATTCAGTACTTC	CASSLREGKNIQYF
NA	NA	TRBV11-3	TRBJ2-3	TGTGCCAGCAGCTTAGGGCGGGATACGCAGTATTTT	CASSLGRDTQYF
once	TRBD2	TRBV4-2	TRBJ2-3	TGTGCCAGCAGCCAACAACTAGCGCGCACAGATACGCAGTATTTT	CASSQQLARTDTQYF
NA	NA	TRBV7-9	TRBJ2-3	TGTGCCAGCAGCTTTTTGATCCCCACAGATACGCAGTATTTT	CASSFLIPTDTQYF
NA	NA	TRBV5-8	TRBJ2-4	TGTGCCAGCTCCACCAGGGTTTCAGTTCAGTACTTC	CASSTRVSVQYF
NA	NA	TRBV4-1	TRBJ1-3	TGCGCCAGCAGCCAAGATTTGTTGGCAAACACCATATATTTT	CASSQDLLANTIYF
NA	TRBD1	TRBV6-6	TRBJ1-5	TGTGCCAGCAACTCCGACAGGGCTGAGCAGCCCCAGCATTTT	CASNSDRAEQPQHF
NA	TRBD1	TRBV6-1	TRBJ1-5	TGTGCCAGCAGTGAAAGATGGACAGGTAATCAGCCCCAGCATTTT	CASSERWTGNQPQHF
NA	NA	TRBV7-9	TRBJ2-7	TGTGCCAGCAGCTCGACAGTTCGGAGGGCATACGAGCAGTACTTC	CASSSTVRRAYEQYF
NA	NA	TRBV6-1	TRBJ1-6	TGTGCCAGCAGTTCACCCAGGGTGATTGATTCACCCCTCCACTTT	CASSSPRVIDSPLHF
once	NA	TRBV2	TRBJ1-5	TGTGCCAGCAGTGAATACCGGGAACCTAAGGGCAATCAGCCCCAGCATTTT	CASSEYREPKGNQPQHF